This T cell receptor beta chain was documented in a study of blood T cell repertoires in COVID-19. Across the whole study: Sites across the United States, Italy and Spain contributed samples from acute and convalescent COVID-19. T cells, B-cell-depleted T cells, or PBMCs supplied cDNA or gDNA.

Per the original data handling: Researchers report that nucleated cell counts were estimated from reference gene primer amplification. The repertoire was sequenced with immunoSEQ multiplex PCR; TCRdb's copy has only in-frame clones and lacks some. Clone size and the V and J calls come from that table; the DNA yielded D and trimming. The sample shows about 200,000 clones, 89% of them seen only once. This CDR3 is built from 14 residues. Trimming removed 5 bases from V and 2 bases from J; junction bases left unmatched: 5. Germline CDR1 reads SQVTM; CDR2 reads ANQGSEA. The chain links TRBV29-1 to TRBJ2-7; 11 bases align to TRBD1. The sample comprised peripheral blood. The TCR comes from a man in his sixties who had recovered from COVID-19. The CDR3 DNA reads TGCAGCGTTAGGGGACAGGGGGGAGCCTACGAGCAGTACTTC. Amino acid sequence: CSVRGQGGAYEQYF.